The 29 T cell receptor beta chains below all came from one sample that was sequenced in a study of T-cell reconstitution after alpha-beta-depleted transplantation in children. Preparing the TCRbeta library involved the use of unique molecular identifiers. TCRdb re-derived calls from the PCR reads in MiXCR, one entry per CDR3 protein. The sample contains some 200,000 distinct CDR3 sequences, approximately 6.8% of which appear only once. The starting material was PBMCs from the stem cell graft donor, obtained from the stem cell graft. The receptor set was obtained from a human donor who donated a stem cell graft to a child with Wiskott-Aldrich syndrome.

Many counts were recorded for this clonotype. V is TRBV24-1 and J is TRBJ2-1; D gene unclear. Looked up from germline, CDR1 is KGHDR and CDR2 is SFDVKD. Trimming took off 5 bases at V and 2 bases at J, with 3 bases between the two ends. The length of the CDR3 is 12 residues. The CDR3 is CATSATYNEQFF. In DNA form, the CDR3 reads TGTGCCACCAGTGCTACCTACAATGAGCAGTTCTTC.

The CDR3 spells CATEGAESSYEQYF. CDR3 sequence (DNA): TGCGCCACTGAAGGGGCAGAGAGCTCCTACGAGCAGTACTTC. The V call is TRBV10-2, the J call TRBJ2-7; possible D gene TRBD1, 5 bases. Germline V gene lookup returns CDR1 WSHSY and CDR2 SAAADI. V was trimmed by 10 bases and J by 0 bases, leaving 16 bases between them. CDR3 size: 14 residues.

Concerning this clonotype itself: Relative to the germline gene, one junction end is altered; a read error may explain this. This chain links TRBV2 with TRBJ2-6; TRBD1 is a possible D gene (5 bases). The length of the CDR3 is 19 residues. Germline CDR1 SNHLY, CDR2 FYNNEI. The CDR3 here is CAISALSKGAPSGANVLTF. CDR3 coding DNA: TGTGCCATCAGTGCCCTCTCAAAAGGGGCCCCCTCTGGGGCCAACGTCCTGACTTTC.

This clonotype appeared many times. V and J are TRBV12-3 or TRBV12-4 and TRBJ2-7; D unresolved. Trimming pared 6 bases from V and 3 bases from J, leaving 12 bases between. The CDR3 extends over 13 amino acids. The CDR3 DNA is TGTGCCAGCAGGTTACAGATGAGCTACGAGCAGTACTTC. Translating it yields CASRLQMSYEQYF.

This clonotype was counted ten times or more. The DNA for the CDR3 is TGCAGTGCTAGAGATCGACTAGCGGGAGAGGCGGAGACCCAGTACTTC. Residues: CSARDRLAGEAETQYF. V usage is TRBV20-1 and J usage is TRBJ2-5, with 12 nucleotides matching TRBD2. The CDR3 is made up of 16 amino acids. Germline trimming cut 0 bases from V and 5 bases from J; bases unmatched to any gene: 7. Germline V gives CDR1 DFQATT, CDR2 SNEGSKA (reference sequence).

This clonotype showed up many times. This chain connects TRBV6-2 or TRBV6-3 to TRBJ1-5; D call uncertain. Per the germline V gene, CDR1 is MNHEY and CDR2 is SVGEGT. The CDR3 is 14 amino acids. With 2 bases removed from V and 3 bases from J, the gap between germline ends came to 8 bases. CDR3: CASSYPDLNQPQHF. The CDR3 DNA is TGTGCCAGCAGTTACCCCGACCTCAATCAGCCCCAGCATTTT.

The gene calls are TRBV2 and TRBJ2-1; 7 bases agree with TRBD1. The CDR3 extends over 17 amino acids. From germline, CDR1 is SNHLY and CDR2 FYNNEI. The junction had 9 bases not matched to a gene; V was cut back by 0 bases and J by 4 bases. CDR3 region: CASSEARTGALYNEQFF. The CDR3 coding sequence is TGTGCCAGCAGTGAAGCGAGAACAGGGGCCCTTTACAATGAGCAGTTCTTC.

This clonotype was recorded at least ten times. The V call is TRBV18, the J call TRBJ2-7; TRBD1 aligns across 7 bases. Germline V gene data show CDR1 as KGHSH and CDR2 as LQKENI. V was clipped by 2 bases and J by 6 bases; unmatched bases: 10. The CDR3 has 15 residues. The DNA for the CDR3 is TGTGCCAGCTCACCAAATACAGGGGAATTGAGCGAGCAGTACTTC. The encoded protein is CASSPNTGELSEQYF.

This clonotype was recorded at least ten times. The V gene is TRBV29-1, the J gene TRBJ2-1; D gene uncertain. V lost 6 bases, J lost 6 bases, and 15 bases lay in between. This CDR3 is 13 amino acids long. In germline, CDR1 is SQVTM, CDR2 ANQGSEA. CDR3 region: CSVGTVITNEQFF. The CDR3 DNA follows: TGCAGCGTCGGCACTGTGATAACCAATGAGCAGTTCTTC.

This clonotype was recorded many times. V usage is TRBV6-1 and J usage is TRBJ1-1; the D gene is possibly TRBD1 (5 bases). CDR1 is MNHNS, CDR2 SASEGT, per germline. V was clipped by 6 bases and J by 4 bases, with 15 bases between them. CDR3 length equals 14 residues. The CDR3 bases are TGTGCCAGCAGAAGACCCGGGGACGGCACTGAAGCTTTCTTT. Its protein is CASRRPGDGTEAFF.

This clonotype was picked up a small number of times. For the CDR3, the DNA is TGTGCCAGCAGCCAACGCGGGTTTGGGGACGAGCAGTACTTC. As protein: CASSQRGFGDEQYF. The chain carries TRBV3-1 and TRBJ2-7; a possible D gene is TRBD2 (5 bases). Germline values: CDR1 LGHDT, CDR2 YNNKEL (reference sequence). This CDR3 contains 14 residues. Trimming took off 2 bases at V and 5 bases at J, with 13 bases between the two ends.

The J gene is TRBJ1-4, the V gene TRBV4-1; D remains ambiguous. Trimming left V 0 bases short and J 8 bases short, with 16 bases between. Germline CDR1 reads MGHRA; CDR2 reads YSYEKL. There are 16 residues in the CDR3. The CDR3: CASSQDPRPYGEKLFF. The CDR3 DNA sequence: TGCGCCAGCAGCCAAGATCCGCGCCCCTACGGGGAAAAACTGTTTTTT.

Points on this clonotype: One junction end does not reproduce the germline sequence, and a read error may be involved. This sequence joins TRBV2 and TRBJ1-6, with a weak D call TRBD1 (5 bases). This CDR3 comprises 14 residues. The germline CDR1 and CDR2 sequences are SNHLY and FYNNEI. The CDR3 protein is CASRYGTGNSPLYF. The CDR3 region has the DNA TGTGCCAGCAGGTACGGGACGGGTAATTCACCCCTCTACTTT.

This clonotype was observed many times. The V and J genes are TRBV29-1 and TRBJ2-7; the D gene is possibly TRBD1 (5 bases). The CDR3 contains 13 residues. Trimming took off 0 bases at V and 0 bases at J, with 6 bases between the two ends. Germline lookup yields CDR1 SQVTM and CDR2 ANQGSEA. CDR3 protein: CSVEEDTSYEQYF. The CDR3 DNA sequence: TGCAGCGTTGAAGAGGACACCTCCTACGAGCAGTACTTC.

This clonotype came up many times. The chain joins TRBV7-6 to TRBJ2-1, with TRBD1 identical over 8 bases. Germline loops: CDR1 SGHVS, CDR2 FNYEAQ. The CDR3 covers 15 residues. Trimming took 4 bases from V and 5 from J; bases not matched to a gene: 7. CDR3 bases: TGTGCCAGCAGCTCTGGACAGGGAATTAACAATGAGCAGTTCTTC. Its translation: CASSSGQGINNEQFF. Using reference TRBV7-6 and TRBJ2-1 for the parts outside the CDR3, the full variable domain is GAGVSQSPRYKVTKRGQDVALRCDPISGHVSLYWYRQALGQGPEFLTYFNYEAQQDKSGLPNDRFSAERPEGSISTLTIQRTEQRDSAMYRCASSSGQGINNEQFFGPGTRLTVL.

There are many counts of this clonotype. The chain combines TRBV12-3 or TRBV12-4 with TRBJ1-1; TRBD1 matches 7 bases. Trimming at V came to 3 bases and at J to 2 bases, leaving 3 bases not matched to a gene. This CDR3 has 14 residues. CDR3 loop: CASSFGQVNTEAFF. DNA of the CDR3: TGTGCCAGCAGTTTCGGACAGGTTAACACTGAAGCTTTCTTT.

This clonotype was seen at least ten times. The CDR3 here is CSVEGRGLNYGYTF. The DNA of the CDR3 is TGCAGCGTTGAGGGCAGGGGGCTTAACTATGGCTACACCTTC. The chain uses TRBV29-1 and TRBJ1-2; the match to TRBD1 covers 8 bases. Trimming cost V 3 bases and J 1 base; bases outside gene matches: 4. The V gene's germline CDR1 is SQVTM and CDR2 ANQGSEA. CDR3 length equals 14 residues. The full variable domain, with the rest looked up from reference TRBV29-1 and TRBJ1-2, is SAVISQKPSRDICQRGTSLTIQCQVDSQVTMMFWYRQQPGQSLTLIATANQGSEATYESGFVIDKFPISRPNLTFSTLTVSNMSPEDSSIYLCSVEGRGLNYGYTFGSGTRLTVV.

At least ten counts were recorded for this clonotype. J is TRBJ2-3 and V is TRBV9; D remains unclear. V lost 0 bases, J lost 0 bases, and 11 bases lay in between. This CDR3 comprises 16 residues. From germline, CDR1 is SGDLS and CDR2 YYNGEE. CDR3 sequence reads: CASSVEVRRSTDTQYF. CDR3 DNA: TGTGCCAGCAGCGTAGAGGTCAGAAGAAGCACAGATACGCAGTATTTT.

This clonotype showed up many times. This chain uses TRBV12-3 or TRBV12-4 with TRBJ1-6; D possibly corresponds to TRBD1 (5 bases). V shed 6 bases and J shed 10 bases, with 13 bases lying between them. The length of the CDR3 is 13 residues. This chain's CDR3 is CASSDSEYSPLHF. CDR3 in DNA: TGTGCCAGCAGCGACAGTGAATACTCACCCCTCCACTTT.

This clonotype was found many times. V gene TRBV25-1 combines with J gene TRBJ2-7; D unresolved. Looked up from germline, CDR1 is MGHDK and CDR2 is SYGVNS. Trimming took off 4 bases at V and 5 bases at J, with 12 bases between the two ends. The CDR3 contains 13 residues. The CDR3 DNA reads TGTGCCAGCAGTGCCCCGCACCGGGACGAGCAGTACTTC. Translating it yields CASSAPHRDEQYF.

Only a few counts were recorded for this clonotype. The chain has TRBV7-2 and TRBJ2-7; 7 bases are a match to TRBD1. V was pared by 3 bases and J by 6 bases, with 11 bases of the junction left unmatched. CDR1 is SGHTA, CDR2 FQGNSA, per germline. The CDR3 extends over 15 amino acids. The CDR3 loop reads CASSFRQGVGLEQYF. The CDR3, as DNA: TGTGCCAGCAGCTTCAGACAGGGTGTAGGTCTCGAGCAGTACTTC.

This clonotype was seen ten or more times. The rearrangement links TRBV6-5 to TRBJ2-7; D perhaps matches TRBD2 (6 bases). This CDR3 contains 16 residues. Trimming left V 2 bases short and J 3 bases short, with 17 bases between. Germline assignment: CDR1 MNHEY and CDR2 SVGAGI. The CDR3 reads CASSYGSPGAGYEQYF. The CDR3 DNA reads TGTGCCAGCAGTTACGGCTCACCGGGAGCGGGCTACGAGCAGTACTTC.

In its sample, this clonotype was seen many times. The CDR3 loop is CASSLTARGNEQFF. The CDR3 region has the DNA TGCGCCAGCAGCTTGACGGCTCGGGGAAATGAGCAGTTCTTC. The rearrangement joins TRBV5-1 to TRBJ2-1, with a possible D match to TRBD2 (5 bases). Germline CDR1 reads SGHRS; CDR2 reads YFSETQ. This CDR3 comprises 14 residues. Trimming took off 1 base at V and 7 bases at J, with 12 bases between the two ends.

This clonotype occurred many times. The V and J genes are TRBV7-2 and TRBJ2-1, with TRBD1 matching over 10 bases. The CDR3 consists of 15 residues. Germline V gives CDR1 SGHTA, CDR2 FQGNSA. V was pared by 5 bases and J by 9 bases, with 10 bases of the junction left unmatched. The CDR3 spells CASSPWTGGAPEQFF. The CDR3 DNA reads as TGTGCCAGCAGCCCCTGGACAGGGGGGGCCCCTGAGCAGTTCTTC.

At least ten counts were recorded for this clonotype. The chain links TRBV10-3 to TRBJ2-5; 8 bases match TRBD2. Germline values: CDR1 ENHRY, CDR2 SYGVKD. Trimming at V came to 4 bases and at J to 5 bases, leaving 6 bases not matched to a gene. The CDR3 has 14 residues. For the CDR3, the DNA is TGTGCCATCAGTGTATCCAGCGGGGGCGAGACCCAGTACTTC. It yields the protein CAISVSSGGETQYF.

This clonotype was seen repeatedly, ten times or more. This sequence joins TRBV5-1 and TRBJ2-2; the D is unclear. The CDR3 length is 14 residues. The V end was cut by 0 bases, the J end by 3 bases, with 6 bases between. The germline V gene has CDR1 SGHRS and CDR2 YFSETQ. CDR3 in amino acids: CASSLASYTGELFF. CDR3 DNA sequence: TGCGCCAGCAGCTTGGCCAGCTACACCGGGGAGCTGTTTTTT.

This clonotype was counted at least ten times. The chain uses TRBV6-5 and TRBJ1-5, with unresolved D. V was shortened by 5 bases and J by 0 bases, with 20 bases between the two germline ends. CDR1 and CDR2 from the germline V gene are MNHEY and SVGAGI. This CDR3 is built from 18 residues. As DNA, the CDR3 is TGTGCCAGCAGTCGGGCGGCAGCGGGCCTTAATAGCAATCAGCCCCAGCATTTT. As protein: CASSRAAAGLNSNQPQHF.

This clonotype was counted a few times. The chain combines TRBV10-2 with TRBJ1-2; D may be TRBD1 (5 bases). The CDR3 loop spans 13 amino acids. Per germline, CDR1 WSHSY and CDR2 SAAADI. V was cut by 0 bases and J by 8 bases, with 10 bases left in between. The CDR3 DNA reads TGCGCCAGCAGTGAGTCTGGGACGGGCGGCTACACCTTC. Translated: CASSESGTGGYTF.

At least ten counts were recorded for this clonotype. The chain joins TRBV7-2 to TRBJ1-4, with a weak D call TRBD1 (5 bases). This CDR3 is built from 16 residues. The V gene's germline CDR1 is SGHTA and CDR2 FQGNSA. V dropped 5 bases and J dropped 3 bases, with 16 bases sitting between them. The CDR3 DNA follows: TGTGCCAGCAGCAGTGGTTGGGGCGGCCCTAATGAAAAACTGTTTTTT. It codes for CASSSGWGGPNEKLFF. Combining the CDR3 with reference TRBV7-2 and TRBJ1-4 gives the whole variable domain GAGVSQSPSNKVTEKGKDVELRCDPISGHTALYWYRQSLGQGLEFLIYFQGNSAPDKSGLPSDRFSAERTGGSVSTLTIQRTQQEDSAVYLCASSSGWGGPNEKLFFGSGTQLSVL.